This TCR beta chain was recorded in a study of blood T cells in healthy people across ages. A J-beta primer mix and a sample-barcoded 5' primer were used in a second PCR of about 7 to 12 cycles. TCRdb re-called the 5' RACE reads with MiXCR, one entry per CDR3 protein. The table shows 730,000 or so distinct CDR3 sequences, with around 40% occurring only once. This clonotype was found a few times. Trimming at V came to 7 bases and at J to 2 bases, leaving 5 bases not matched to a gene. Germline V gene lookup returns CDR1 ENHRY and CDR2 SYGVKD. CDR3 length equals 16 residues. This sequence originates from a woman aged 55-69 years in good health. Sequenced material: blood. The V gene is TRBV10-3, the J gene TRBJ2-3, with TRBD2 identical over 14 bases. The CDR3: CAIMGGLAGVTDTQYF. CDR3 nucleotide sequence: TGTGCCATCATGGGGGGACTAGCGGGGGTCACAGATACGCAGTATTTT.